These T cell receptor beta chains were read from a single sample in a study of metastatic and nonmetastatic thyroid tumors. Via MiXCR, TCRdb re-called the PCR reads. This table has some 19,000 clones, under 30% appearing once. Sequencing was done on a sample of tumor tissue. Receptors were obtained from a female donor with papillary thyroid cancer or a benign thyroid nodule (not recorded which). Some clones in this sample may be carry-over from other donors' samples. CDR3s include the opening cysteine and the closing phenylalanine or tryptophan. Fields, in order: V gene, D gene, J gene, clone size, CDR3 DNA, CDR3 protein. D genes are given only for firm matches. The size field is filled for only some rows; it gives once, few, many or a size class.

V gene: TRBV2; D gene: TRBD2; J gene: TRBJ2-7; clone size: -; CDR3 DNA: TGTGCCAGCAGTCCTCGGACTAGCGGGAGGCACGAGCAGTACTTC; CDR3 protein: CASSPRTSGRHEQYF
V gene: TRBV2; D gene: TRBD2; J gene: TRBJ2-7; clone size: -; CDR3 DNA: TGTGCCAGCAGCCCTAGCGGGGGCGCCTACGAGCAGCAGTACTTC; CDR3 protein: CASSPSGGAYEQQYF
V gene: TRBV19; D gene: TRBD2; J gene: TRBJ2-2; clone size: -; CDR3 DNA: TGTGCCAGTAGTCTTAGCGGGAGGATTGACACCGGGGAGCTGTTTTTT; CDR3 protein: CASSLSGRIDTGELFF
V gene: TRBV27; D gene: TRBD2; J gene: TRBJ2-3; clone size: medium-sized; CDR3 DNA: TGTGCCAGCAGTCGGGGGGACTACACAGATACGCAGTATTTT; CDR3 protein: CASSRGDYTDTQYF
V gene: TRBV6-1; D gene: -; J gene: TRBJ1-3; clone size: medium-sized; CDR3 DNA: TGTGCCACCCCCAGAAACGAAATCTCTGGAAACACCATATATTTT; CDR3 protein: CATPRNEISGNTIYF
V gene: TRBV11-3; D gene: TRBD1; J gene: TRBJ1-1; clone size: -; CDR3 DNA: TGTGCCAGCAGCTTAAGGGCGCAGGGGGGGGCTGAAGCTTTCTTT; CDR3 protein: CASSLRAQGGAEAFF
V gene: TRBV11-2; D gene: -; J gene: TRBJ1-2; clone size: -; CDR3 DNA: TGTGCCAGCAGCTTAAATACGGCGGCCGCGAACTATGGCTACACCTTC; CDR3 protein: CASSLNTAAANYGYTF
V gene: TRBV30; D gene: TRBD1; J gene: TRBJ1-6; clone size: -; CDR3 DNA: TGTGCCTGGAGTGGACAGGGGGCTTGGTCACCCCTCCACTTT; CDR3 protein: CAWSGQGAWSPLHF
V gene: TRBV24-1; D gene: -; J gene: TRBJ2-7; clone size: medium-sized; CDR3 DNA: TGTGCCACCAGTCAGGGCAGCTACGAGCAGTACTTC; CDR3 protein: CATSQGSYEQYF
V gene: TRBV11-2; D gene: -; J gene: TRBJ2-1; clone size: -; CDR3 DNA: TGTGCCAGCAGCTTTGCGTCCAATGAGCAGTTCTTC; CDR3 protein: CASSFASNEQFF
V gene: TRBV9; D gene: -; J gene: TRBJ2-1; clone size: many; CDR3 DNA: TGTGCCAGCAGCGCCTACGAAGGTAGCGATGAGCAGTTCTTC; CDR3 protein: CASSAYEGSDEQFF
V gene: TRBV6-2/TRBV6-3; D gene: TRBD1; J gene: TRBJ1-1; clone size: -; CDR3 DNA: TGTGCCAGCAGCCAGGGGGCTGACACTGAAGCTTTCTTT; CDR3 protein: CASSQGADTEAFF
V gene: TRBV7-2; D gene: TRBD1; J gene: TRBJ2-5; clone size: many; CDR3 DNA: TGTGCCAGCAGCTCCGTAGCGGGTGGACAGGGGGAGACCCAGTACTTC; CDR3 protein: CASSSVAGGQGETQYF
V gene: TRBV7-2; D gene: -; J gene: TRBJ2-5; clone size: -; CDR3 DNA: TGTGCCAGCAGCTTAGGGCCCCGGGGGATCCAAGAGACCCAGTACTTC; CDR3 protein: CASSLGPRGIQETQYF
V gene: TRBV11-1; D gene: -; J gene: TRBJ2-5; clone size: -; CDR3 DNA: TGTGCCAGCAGCCGGGACACGTACCAAGAGACCCAGTACTTC; CDR3 protein: CASSRDTYQETQYF
V gene: TRBV7-2; D gene: -; J gene: TRBJ2-5; clone size: -; CDR3 DNA: TGTGCCAGCAGCTTAGTAGTAGGGGGAGGCGAGACCCAGTACTTC; CDR3 protein: CASSLVVGGGETQYF
V gene: TRBV6-5; D gene: -; J gene: TRBJ2-6; clone size: few; CDR3 DNA: TGTGCCAGCAGTTTTTTCCACTCTGGGGCCAACGTCCTGACTTTC; CDR3 protein: CASSFFHSGANVLTF
V gene: TRBV9; D gene: -; J gene: TRBJ1-2; clone size: few; CDR3 DNA: TGTGCCAGCAGCGTAGAAGCCAAATCGGGGGACCGTGGTGGCTACACCTTC; CDR3 protein: CASSVEAKSGDRGGYTF
V gene: TRBV15; D gene: TRBD2; J gene: TRBJ2-1; clone size: -; CDR3 DNA: TGTGCCACCGCGGGCATGGATAGCGGGATCCATGAGCAGTTCTTC; CDR3 protein: CATAGMDSGIHEQFF
V gene: TRBV27; D gene: TRBD1; J gene: TRBJ2-7; clone size: -; CDR3 DNA: TGTGCCAGCAGCGACAGGGGGGACTACGAGCAGTACTTC; CDR3 protein: CASSDRGDYEQYF
V gene: TRBV24-1; D gene: -; J gene: TRBJ1-5; clone size: few; CDR3 DNA: TGTGCCACCAGTGATCGTGGCGGAAACAATCAGCCCCAGCATTTT; CDR3 protein: CATSDRGGNNQPQHF
V gene: TRBV7-2; D gene: -; J gene: TRBJ2-5; clone size: -; CDR3 DNA: TGTGCCAGCAGCTTAGTCGGATCTCAGTACTTC; CDR3 protein: CASSLVGSQYF
V gene: TRBV10-1; D gene: -; J gene: TRBJ1-3; clone size: medium-sized; CDR3 DNA: TGCGCCAGCAGTCAGGGACACTCTGGAAACACCATATATTTT; CDR3 protein: CASSQGHSGNTIYF
V gene: TRBV6-1; D gene: -; J gene: TRBJ1-5; clone size: -; CDR3 DNA: TGTGCCAGCAGCTTAGGGTTCGGGCAGCCCCAGCATTTT; CDR3 protein: CASSLGFGQPQHF
V gene: TRBV27; D gene: -; J gene: TRBJ2-7; clone size: few; CDR3 DNA: TGTGCCAGCAGTTTCCTAGGGGGGGCGGAGCAGTACTTC; CDR3 protein: CASSFLGGAEQYF
V gene: TRBV27; D gene: -; J gene: TRBJ2-1; clone size: medium-sized; CDR3 DNA: TGTGCCAGCCGGGGGGCGAACTACTACAATGAGCAGTTCTTC; CDR3 protein: CASRGANYYNEQFF
V gene: TRBV11-2; D gene: -; J gene: TRBJ2-1; clone size: -; CDR3 DNA: TGTGCCAGCAGCTTAGTATGGACCTGGTCGTTCTTC; CDR3 protein: CASSLVWTWSFF
V gene: TRBV27; D gene: -; J gene: TRBJ2-7; clone size: -; CDR3 DNA: TGTGCCAGCACGGGGGATCTCTCCTACGAGCAGTACTTC; CDR3 protein: CASTGDLSYEQYF
V gene: TRBV27; D gene: TRBD2; J gene: TRBJ2-5; clone size: -; CDR3 DNA: TGTGCCAGCAGTCCCGGGGGGCTAGCGGGAGAAGAGACCCAGTACTTC; CDR3 protein: CASSPGGLAGEETQYF
V gene: TRBV6-1; D gene: -; J gene: TRBJ2-2; clone size: -; CDR3 DNA: TGTGCCAGCAGCTCGGGGTTGACTGGCTACACCGGGGAGCTGTTTTTT; CDR3 protein: CASSSGLTGYTGELFF
V gene: TRBV6-2/TRBV6-3; D gene: TRBD1; J gene: TRBJ1-1; clone size: medium-sized; CDR3 DNA: TGTGCCAGCAGACCGGGACAGGGATCCACTGAAGCTTTCTTT; CDR3 protein: CASRPGQGSTEAFF
V gene: TRBV6-1; D gene: TRBD1; J gene: TRBJ1-1; clone size: few; CDR3 DNA: TGTGCCAGCAGGGGGACAGGGGTGACCACTGAAGCTTTCTTT; CDR3 protein: CASRGTGVTTEAFF
V gene: TRBV6-1; D gene: -; J gene: TRBJ2-7; clone size: few; CDR3 DNA: TGTGCCAGCACTAAATCCGGGACAACTAGTAGATACGAGCAGTACTTC; CDR3 protein: CASTKSGTTSRYEQYF
V gene: TRBV6-6; D gene: TRBD1; J gene: TRBJ1-2; clone size: -; CDR3 DNA: TGTGCCAGCAGTTCCTCCACAGGGGGCGGAGGCTACACCTTC; CDR3 protein: CASSSSTGGGGYTF
V gene: TRBV6-1; D gene: TRBD1; J gene: TRBJ1-2; clone size: -; CDR3 DNA: TGTGCCAGCAAGGGCACCTTTACAGGGGGTGTCTATGGCTACACCTTC; CDR3 protein: CASKGTFTGGVYGYTF
V gene: TRBV20-1; D gene: TRBD2; J gene: TRBJ2-5; clone size: -; CDR3 DNA: TGCAGTGCTAGAGACCCCCTGACTAGCTCTTTAGGGACCCAGTACTTC; CDR3 protein: CSARDPLTSSLGTQYF
V gene: TRBV28; D gene: -; J gene: TRBJ2-2; clone size: many; CDR3 DNA: TGTGCCAGCAGTTTACCAGAAAAGAACACCGGGGAGCTGTTTTTT; CDR3 protein: CASSLPEKNTGELFF
V gene: TRBV6-1; D gene: TRBD1; J gene: TRBJ1-2; clone size: -; CDR3 DNA: TGTGCCAGCAGTTCCCCAGGACAGGGGGATGGCTACACCTTC; CDR3 protein: CASSSPGQGDGYTF